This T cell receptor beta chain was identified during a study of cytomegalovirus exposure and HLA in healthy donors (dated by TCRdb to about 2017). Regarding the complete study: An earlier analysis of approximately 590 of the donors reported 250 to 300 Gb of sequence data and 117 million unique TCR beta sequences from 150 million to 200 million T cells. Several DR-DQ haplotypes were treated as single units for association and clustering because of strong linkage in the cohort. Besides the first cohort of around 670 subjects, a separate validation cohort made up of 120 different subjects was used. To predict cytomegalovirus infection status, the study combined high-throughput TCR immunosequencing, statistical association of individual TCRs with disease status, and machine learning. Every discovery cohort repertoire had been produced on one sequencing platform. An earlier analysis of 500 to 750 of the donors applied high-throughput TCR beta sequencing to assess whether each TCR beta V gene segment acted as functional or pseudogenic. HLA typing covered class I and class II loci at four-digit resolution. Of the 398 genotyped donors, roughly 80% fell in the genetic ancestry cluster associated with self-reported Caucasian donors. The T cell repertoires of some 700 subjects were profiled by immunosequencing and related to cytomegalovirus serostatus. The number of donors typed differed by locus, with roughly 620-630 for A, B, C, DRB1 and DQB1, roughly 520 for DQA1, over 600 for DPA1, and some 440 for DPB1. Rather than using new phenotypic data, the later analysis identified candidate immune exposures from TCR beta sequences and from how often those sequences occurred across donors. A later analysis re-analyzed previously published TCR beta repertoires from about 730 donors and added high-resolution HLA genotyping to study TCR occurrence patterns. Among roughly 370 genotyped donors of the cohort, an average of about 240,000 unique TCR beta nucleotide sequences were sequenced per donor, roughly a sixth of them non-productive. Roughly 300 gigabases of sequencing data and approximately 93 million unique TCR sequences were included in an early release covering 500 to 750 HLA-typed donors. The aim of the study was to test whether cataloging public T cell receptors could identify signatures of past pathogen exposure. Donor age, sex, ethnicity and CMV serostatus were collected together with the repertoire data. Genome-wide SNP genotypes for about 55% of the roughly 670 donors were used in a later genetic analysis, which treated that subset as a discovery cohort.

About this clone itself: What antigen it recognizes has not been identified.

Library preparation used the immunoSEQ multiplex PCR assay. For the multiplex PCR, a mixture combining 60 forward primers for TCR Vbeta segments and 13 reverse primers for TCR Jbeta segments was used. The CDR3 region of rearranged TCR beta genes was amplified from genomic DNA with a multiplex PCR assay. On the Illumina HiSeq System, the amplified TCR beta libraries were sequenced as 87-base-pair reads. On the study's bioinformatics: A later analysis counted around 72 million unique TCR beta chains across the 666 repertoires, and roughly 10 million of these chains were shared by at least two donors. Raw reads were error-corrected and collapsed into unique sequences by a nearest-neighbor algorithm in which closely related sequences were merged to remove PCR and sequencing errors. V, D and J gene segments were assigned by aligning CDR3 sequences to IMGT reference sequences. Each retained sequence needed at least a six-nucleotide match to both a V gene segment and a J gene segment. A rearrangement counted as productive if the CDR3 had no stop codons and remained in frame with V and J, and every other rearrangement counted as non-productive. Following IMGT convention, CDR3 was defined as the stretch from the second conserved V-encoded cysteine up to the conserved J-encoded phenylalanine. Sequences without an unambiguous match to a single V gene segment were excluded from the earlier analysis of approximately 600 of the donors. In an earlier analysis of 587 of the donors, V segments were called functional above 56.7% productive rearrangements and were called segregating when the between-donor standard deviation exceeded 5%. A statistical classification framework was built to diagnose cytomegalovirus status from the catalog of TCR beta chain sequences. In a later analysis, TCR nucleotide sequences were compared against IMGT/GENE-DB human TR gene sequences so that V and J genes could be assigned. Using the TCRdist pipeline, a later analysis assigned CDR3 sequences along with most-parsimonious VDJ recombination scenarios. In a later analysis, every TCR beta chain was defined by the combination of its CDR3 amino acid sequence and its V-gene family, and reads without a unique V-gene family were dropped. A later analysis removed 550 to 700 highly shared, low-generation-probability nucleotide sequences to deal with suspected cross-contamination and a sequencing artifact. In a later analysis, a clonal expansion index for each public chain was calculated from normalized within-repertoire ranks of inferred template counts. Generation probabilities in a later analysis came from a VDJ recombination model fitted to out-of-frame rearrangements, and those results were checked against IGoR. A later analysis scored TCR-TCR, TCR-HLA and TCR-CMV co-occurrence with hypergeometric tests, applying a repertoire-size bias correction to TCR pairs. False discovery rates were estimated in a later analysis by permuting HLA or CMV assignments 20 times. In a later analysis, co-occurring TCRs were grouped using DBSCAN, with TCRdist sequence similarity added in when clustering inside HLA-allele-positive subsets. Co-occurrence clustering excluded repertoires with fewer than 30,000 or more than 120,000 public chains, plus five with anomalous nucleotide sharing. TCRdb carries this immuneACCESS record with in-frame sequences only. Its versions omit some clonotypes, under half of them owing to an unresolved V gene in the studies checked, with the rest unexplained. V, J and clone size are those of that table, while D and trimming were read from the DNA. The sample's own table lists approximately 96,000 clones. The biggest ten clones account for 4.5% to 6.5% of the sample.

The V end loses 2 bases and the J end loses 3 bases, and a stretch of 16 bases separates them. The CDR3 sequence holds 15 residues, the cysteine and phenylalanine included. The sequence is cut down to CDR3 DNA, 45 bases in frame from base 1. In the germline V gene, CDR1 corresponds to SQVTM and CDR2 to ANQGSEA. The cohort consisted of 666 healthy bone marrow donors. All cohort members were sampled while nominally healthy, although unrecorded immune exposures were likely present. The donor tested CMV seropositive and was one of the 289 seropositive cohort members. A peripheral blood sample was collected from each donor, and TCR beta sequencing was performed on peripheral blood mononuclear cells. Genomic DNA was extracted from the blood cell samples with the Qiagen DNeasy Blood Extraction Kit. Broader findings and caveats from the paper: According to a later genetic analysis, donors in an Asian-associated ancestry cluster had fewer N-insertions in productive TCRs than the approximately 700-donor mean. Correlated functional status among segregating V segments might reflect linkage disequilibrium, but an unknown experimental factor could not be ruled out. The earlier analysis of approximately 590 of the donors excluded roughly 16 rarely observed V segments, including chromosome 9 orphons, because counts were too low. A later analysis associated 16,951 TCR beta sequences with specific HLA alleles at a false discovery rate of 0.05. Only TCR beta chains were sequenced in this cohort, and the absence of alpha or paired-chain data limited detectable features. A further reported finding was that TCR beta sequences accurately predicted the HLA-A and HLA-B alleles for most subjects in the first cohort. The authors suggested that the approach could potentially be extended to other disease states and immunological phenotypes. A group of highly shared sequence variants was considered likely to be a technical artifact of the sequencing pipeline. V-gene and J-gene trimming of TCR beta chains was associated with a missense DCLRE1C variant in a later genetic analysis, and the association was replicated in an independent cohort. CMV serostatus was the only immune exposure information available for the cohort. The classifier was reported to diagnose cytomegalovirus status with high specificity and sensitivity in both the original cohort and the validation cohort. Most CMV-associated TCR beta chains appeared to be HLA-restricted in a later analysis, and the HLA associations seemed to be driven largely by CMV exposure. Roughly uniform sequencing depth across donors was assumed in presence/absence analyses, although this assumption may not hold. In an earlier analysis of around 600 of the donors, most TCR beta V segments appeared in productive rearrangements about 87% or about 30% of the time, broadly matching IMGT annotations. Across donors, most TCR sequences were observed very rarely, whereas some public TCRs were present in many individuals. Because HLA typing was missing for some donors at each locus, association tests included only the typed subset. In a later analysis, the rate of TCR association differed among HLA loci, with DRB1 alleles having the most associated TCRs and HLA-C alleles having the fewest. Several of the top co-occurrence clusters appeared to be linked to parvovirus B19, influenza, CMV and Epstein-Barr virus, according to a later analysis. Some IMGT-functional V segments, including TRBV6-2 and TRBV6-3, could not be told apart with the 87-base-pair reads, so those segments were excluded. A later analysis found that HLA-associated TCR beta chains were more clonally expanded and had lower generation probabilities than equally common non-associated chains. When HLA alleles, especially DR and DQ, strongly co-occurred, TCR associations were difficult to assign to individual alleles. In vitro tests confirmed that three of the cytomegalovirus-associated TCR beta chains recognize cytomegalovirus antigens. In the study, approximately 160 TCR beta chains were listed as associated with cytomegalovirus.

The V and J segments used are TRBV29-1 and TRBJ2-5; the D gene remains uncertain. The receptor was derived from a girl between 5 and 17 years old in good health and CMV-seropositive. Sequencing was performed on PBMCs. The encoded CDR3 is CSVEPTWASKETQYF. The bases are TGCAGCGTTGAACCAACGTGGGCCAGTAAAGAGACCCAGTACTTC.